This T cell receptor beta chain was found in a study of T cell repertoires in cytomegalovirus infection. TCRdb reprocessed the reads via MiXCR and lists one record per CDR3 protein. The table lists hundreds of thousands of distinct CDR3 sequences, about 39% of them singletons. The CDR3 is 16 residues long. Germline V gene sequence: CDR1 SGHVS, CDR2 FNYEAQ. J was trimmed by 0 bases and V by 3 bases; bases with no gene match: 4. This clonotype was counted only a few times. Its antigen is as yet unknown. This TCR came from a human donor in good health (CMV status not recorded). Some clones in this sample may be carry-over from other donors' samples. Specimen: cultured PBMCs, collected from culture after CMV antigen stimulation. The rearrangement joins TRBV7-6 to TRBJ2-1, with 8 bases identical to TRBD2. The CDR3 DNA reads TGTGCCAGCAGCTTTCGGCGGGAGGCCTCCTACAATGAGCAGTTCTTC. It codes for CASSFRREASYNEQFF. The full variable domain, its missing parts supplied by reference TRBV7-6 and TRBJ2-1, is GAGVSQSPRYKVTKRGQDVALRCDPISGHVSLYWYRQALGQGPEFLTYFNYEAQQDKSGLPNDRFSAERPEGSISTLTIQRTEQRDSAMYRCASSFRREASYNEQFFGPGTRLTVL.